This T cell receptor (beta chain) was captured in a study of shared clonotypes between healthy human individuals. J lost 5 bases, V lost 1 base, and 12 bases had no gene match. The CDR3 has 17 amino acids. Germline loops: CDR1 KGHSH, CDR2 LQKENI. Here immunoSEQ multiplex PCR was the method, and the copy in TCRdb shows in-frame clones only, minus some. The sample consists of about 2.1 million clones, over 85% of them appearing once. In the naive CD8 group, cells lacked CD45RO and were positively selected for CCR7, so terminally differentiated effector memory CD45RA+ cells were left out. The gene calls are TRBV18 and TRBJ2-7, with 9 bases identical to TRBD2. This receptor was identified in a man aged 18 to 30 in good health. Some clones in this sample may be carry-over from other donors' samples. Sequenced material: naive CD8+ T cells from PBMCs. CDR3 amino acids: CASSPLPQGSGSDEQYF. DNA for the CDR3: TGTGCCAGCTCACCACTACCCCAGGGTAGCGGGAGTGACGAGCAGTACTTC.